Below, 5 T cell receptor beta chains from the same sample are listed, as sequenced in a study of identical twins. TCRdb called the 5' RACE reads again in MiXCR, with one record for every CDR3 protein. The repertoire consists of roughly 630,000 distinct CDR3 sequences, with around 7.5% occurring once and the leading ten covering around 1.6%. This same sample was also taken into another study, of yellow fever vaccine responses in identical twins.

The specimen sequenced was PBMCs. The receptors come from a woman aged 18-35 years in good health.

This clonotype was seen more than once but under ten times. V usage is TRBV10-3 and J usage is TRBJ2-7, with D possibly matching TRBD1 (5 bases). Germline V gene data show CDR1 as ENHRY and CDR2 as SYGVKD. This CDR3 has 11 amino acids. V was shortened by 6 bases and J by 2 bases, with 5 bases between the two germline ends. The CDR3 reads CAIRDTYEQYV. The CDR3 nucleotides are TGTGCCATCAGGGACACCTACGAGCAGTACGTC.

The V call is TRBV20-1, the J call TRBJ2-7; no clear D. V was cut by 0 bases and J by 3 bases, with 15 bases left in between. Germline loops: CDR1 DFQATT, CDR2 SNEGSKA (reference sequence). CDR3 size: 15 residues. The CDR3 loop reads CSARDPSSSFYEQYF. The CDR3, as DNA: TGCAGTGCTAGAGATCCCAGTTCGTCGTTCTACGAGCAGTACTTC.

The chain links TRBV9 to TRBJ1-4; D uncertain. CDR1 and CDR2 (germline): SGDLS, YYNGEE. V was shortened by 0 bases and J by 12 bases, with 15 bases between the two germline ends. The CDR3 contains 14 residues. Here the CDR3 DNA reads TGTGCCAGCAGCGTAGATGGGGAGGGTCCGCAACTGTTTTTT. Residues: CASSVDGEGPQLFF.

The table lists this clonotype with a few counts. The CDR3, as DNA: TGTGCCAGCAGTCACGGACACTCCGGCTACACCTTC. Amino acid sequence: CASSHGHSGYTF. The chain carries TRBV6-5 and TRBJ1-2; a weak D match, TRBD1 (5 bases). The V gene lost 5 bases and the J gene lost 8 bases, with 12 bases spanning the gap. CDR1 MNHEY and CDR2 SVGAGI come from the germline V gene. CDR3 length equals 12 residues.

The chain uses TRBV9 and TRBJ2-2, with 9 bases matching TRBD2. The trim removed 4 bases at V and 0 bases at J, leaving 4 bases unmatched. The CDR3 spans 16 residues. The germline V gene encodes CDR1 SGDLS and CDR2 YYNGEE. The CDR3 loop reads CASSTASGANTGELFF. CDR3 bases: TGTGCCAGCAGCACAGCTAGCGGGGCGAACACCGGGGAGCTGTTTTTT.